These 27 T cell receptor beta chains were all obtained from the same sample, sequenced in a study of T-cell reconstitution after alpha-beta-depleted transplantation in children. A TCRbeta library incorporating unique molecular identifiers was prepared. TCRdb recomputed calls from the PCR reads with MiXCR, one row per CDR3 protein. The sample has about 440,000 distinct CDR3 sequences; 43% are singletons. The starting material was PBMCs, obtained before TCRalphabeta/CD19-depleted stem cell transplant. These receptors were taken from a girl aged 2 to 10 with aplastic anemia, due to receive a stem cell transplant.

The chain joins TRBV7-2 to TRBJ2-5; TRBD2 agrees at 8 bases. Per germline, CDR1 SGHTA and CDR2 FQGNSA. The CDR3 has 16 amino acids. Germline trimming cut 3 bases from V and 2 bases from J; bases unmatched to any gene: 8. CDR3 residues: CASSFPRGDPQETQYF. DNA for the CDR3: TGTGCCAGCAGCTTCCCGCGGGGGGACCCACAAGAGACCCAGTACTTC.

DNA for the CDR3: TGTGCCATCTCGGGTACGACAGGGGGTCGGGGCACAGATACGCAGTATTTT. It yields the protein CAISGTTGGRGTDTQYF. V is TRBV18 and J is TRBJ2-3, with 9 bases lining up with TRBD1. This CDR3 has 17 residues. Unmatched junction bases numbered 15, after V lost 10 bases and J lost 1 base. CDR1 is KGHSH and CDR2 is LQKENI in the germline V gene.

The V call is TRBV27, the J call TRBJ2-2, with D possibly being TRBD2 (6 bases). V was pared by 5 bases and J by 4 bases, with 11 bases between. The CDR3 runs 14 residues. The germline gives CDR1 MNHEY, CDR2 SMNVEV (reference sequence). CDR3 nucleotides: TGTGCCAGCAGTCGGGCGGGGACCACCGGGGAGCTGTTTTTT. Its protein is CASSRAGTTGELFF.

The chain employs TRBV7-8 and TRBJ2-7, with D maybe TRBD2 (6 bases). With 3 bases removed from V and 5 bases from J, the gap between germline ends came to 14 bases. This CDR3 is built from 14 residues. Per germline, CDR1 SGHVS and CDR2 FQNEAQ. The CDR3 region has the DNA TGTGCCAGCAGCTTCACGGGGGTGGGCCACGAGCAGTACTTC. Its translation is CASSFTGVGHEQYF.

In DNA form, the CDR3 reads TGCAGTGCTACCAACGCCCGAACTAATGAAAAACTGTTTTTT. Translation gives CSATNARTNEKLFF. The chain recombines TRBV20-1 with TRBJ1-4; the D is unclear. Trimming stripped 4 bases from V and 1 base from J, with 10 bases between. Per the germline V gene, CDR1 is DFQATT and CDR2 is SNEGSKA (reference sequence). This CDR3 is built from 14 residues.

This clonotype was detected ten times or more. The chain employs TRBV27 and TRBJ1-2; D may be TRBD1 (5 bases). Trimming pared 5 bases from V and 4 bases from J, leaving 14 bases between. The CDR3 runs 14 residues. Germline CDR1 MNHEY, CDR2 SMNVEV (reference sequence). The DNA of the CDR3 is TGTGCCAGCAGTCCGACGGGGGGAGGCTATGGCTACACCTTC. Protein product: CASSPTGGGYGYTF.

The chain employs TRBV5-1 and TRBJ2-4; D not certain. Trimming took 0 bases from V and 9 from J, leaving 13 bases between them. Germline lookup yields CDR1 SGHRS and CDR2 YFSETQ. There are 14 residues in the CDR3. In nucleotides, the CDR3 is TGCGCCAGCAGCTTGGATTATGGTCGATTCATTCAGTACTTC. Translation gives CASSLDYGRFIQYF.

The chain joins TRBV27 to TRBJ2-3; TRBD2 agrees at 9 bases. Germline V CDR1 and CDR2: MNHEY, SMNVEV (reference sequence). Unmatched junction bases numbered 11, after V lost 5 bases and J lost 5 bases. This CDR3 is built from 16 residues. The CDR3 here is CASSRTSVSRKDTQYF. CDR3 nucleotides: TGTGCCAGCAGTCGGACTAGCGTAAGCCGGAAAGATACGCAGTATTTT.

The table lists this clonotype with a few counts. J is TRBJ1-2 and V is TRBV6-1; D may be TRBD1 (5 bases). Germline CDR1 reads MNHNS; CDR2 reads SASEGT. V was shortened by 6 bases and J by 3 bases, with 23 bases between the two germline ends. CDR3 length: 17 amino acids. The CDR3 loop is CASSPRRGNVWDYGYTF. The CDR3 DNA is TGTGCCAGCAGCCCGAGGAGGGGCAATGTGTGGGACTATGGCTACACCTTC.

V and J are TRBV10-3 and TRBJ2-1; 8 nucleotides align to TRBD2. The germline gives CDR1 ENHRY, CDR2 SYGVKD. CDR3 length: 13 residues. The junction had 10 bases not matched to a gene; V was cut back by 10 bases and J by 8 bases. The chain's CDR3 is CATGGASMDEQFF. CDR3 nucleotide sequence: TGTGCCACCGGGGGGGCTTCCATGGATGAGCAGTTCTTC.

Written as DNA, the CDR3 is TGTGCCAGCAGCCCGACAGGTGGTCAGGATGAAAAACTGTTTTTT. Translation gives CASSPTGGQDEKLFF. The chain employs TRBV7-9 and TRBJ1-4; perhaps TRBD1 as D (6 bases). The CDR3 is made up of 15 amino acids. Germline values: CDR1 SEHNR, CDR2 FQNEAQ (reference sequence). The ends were cut back, 5 bases at V and 6 bases at J, with 16 bases in the middle.

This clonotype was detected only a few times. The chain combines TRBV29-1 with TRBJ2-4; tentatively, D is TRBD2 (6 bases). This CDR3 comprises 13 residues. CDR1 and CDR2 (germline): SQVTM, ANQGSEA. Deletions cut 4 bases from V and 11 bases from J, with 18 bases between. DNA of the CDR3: TGCAGCGTTGGAGGGCTAGCGAGAGCACTTCAGTACTTC. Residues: CSVGGLARALQYF. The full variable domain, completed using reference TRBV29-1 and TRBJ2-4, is SAVISQKPSRDICQRGTSLTIQCQVDSQVTMMFWYRQQPGQSLTLIATANQGSEATYESGFVIDKFPISRPNLTFSTLTVSNMSPEDSSIYLCSVGGLARALQYFGAGTRLSVL.

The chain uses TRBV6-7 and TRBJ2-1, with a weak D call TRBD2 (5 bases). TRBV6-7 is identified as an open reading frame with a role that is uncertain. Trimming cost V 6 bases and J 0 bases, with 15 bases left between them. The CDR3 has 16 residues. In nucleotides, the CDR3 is TGTGCCAGCAGGCTCCCTCGGGGTAGCTCCTACAATGAGCAGTTCTTC. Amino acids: CASRLPRGSSYNEQFF.

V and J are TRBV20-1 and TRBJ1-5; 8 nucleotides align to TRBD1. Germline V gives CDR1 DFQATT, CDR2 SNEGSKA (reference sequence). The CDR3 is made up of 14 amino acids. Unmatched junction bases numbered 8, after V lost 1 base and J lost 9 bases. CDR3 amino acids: CSARVGQGPGPQHF. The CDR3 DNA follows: TGCAGTGCTAGAGTTGGACAGGGACCGGGGCCCCAGCATTTT.

CDR3 amino acids: CASSSVGAYEQYF. CDR3 nucleotides: TGTGCCAGCAGTTCGGTGGGGGCCTACGAGCAGTACTTC. This chain joins TRBV28 and TRBJ2-7, with D perhaps matching TRBD1 or TRBD2 (5 bases each). V was shortened by 4 bases and J by 2 bases, with 9 bases between the two germline ends. The CDR3 is made up of 13 amino acids. CDR1 and CDR2 (germline): MDHEN, SYDVKM.

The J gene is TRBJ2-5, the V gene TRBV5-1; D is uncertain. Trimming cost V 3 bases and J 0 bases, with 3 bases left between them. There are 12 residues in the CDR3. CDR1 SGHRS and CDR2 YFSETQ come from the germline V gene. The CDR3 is CASSSNQETQYF. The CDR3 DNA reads TGCGCCAGCAGCTCAAACCAAGAGACCCAGTACTTC.

In DNA form, the CDR3 reads TGTGCCAGCAGCACGGGACAGGGAAAATTTTATGGCTACACCTTC. It yields the protein CASSTGQGKFYGYTF. The gene calls are TRBV5-4 and TRBJ1-2; 9 bases match TRBD1. CDR1 and CDR2 (germline): SGHNT, YYREEE (reference sequence). V lost 4 bases and J lost 5; bases outside the gene matches: 9. The CDR3 is 15 residues long.

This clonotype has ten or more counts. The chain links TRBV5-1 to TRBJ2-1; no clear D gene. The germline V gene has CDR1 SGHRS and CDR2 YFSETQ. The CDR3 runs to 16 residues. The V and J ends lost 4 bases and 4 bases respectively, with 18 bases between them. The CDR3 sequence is CASSRQVRLTYNEQFF. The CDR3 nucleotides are TGCGCCAGCAGCCGACAAGTCCGATTGACTTACAATGAGCAGTTCTTC.

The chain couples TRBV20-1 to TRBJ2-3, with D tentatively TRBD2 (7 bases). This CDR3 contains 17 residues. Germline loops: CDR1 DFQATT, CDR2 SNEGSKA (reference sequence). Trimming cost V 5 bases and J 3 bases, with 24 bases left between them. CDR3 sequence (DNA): TGCAGTGCTTTCCTTGGGGGGGCGGGGAGTAGGACAGATACGCAGTATTTT. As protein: CSAFLGGAGSRTDTQYF.

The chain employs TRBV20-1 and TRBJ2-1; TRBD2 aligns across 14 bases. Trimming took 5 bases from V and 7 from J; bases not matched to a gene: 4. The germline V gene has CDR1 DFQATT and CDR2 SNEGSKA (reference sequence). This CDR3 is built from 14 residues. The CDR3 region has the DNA TGCAGTGCTGGGAGACTAGCGGGAGGGAATGAGCAGTTCTTC. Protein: CSAGRLAGGNEQFF.

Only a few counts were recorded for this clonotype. Here the CDR3 DNA reads TGTGCCAGCAGGTCATATAGCGGGAGGAAAAATGAGCAGTTCTTC. It yields the protein CASRSYSGRKNEQFF. The V and J genes are TRBV11-2 and TRBJ2-1, with 10 nucleotides matching TRBD2. This CDR3 comprises 15 residues. From germline, CDR1 is SGHAT and CDR2 FQNNGV. V lost 6 bases to trimming and J lost 7 bases; unmatched junction nucleotides: 9.

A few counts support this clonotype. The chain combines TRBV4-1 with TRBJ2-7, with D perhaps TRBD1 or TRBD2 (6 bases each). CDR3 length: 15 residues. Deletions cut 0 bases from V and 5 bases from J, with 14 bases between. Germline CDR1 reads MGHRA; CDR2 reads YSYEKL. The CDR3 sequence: CASSQDGGTTNEQYF. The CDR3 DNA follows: TGCGCCAGCAGCCAAGATGGGGGGACAACCAACGAGCAGTACTTC.

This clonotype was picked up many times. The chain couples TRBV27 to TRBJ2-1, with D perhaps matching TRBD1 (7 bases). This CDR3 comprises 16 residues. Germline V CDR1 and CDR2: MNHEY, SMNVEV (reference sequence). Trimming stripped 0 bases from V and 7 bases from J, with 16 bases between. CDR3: CASSLSRGAKWNEQFF. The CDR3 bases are TGTGCCAGCAGTTTATCCAGGGGGGCAAAGTGGAATGAGCAGTTCTTC.

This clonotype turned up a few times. The CDR3 protein is CASSSVRDRTYEQYF. The CDR3 DNA reads as TGTGCCAGCAGCTCCGTGCGGGACAGGACTTACGAGCAGTACTTC. The chain carries TRBV7-9 and TRBJ2-7; 8 nucleotides line up with TRBD1. Unmatched junction bases numbered 9, after V lost 4 bases and J lost 4 bases. CDR1 and CDR2 (germline): SEHNR, FQNEAQ (reference sequence). The CDR3 is 15 residues long.

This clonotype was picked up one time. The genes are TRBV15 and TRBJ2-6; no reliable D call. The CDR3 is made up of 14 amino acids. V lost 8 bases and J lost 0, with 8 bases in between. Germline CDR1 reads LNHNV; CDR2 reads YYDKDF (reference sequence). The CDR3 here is CATGAGSGANVLTF. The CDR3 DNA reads TGTGCCACCGGAGCTGGCTCTGGGGCCAACGTCCTGACTTTC.

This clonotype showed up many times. The DNA for the CDR3 is TGCGCCAGCAGCCAGCCCCGGGGTAGCGGGAGGGCCAATGAGCAGTTCTTC. This sequence encodes CASSQPRGSGRANEQFF. The chain links TRBV4-1 to TRBJ2-1; the match to TRBD2 covers 11 bases. V gave up 3 bases and J gave up 6 bases; unmatched junction bases: 10. Germline V lookup: CDR1 MGHRA, CDR2 YSYEKL. The CDR3 sequence is 17 residues long.

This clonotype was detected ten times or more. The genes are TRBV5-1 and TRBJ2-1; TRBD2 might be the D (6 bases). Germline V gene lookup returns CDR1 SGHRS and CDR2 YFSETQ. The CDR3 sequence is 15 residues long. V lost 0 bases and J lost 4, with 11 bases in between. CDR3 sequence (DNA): TGCGCCAGCAGCTTGGTTAGCGGAGTATACAATGAGCAGTTCTTC. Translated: CASSLVSGVYNEQFF.